These 26 T cell receptor beta chains came from one sample sequenced in a study of PD-L1 blockade in urothelial cancer. Here immunoSEQ multiplex PCR was the method, and the copy in TCRdb shows in-frame clones only, minus some. There are tens of thousands of clones in the sample; 75% to 90% occur only once, and 5% to 7% lies in the top ten. The sequenced sample was PBMCs, obtained around atezolizumab (anti-PD-L1) treatment. The receptors stem from a woman in her 70s with urothelial cancer.

V and J are TRBV7-2 and TRBJ1-3; D is unresolved. V was pared by 2 bases and J by 0 bases, with 11 bases between. The germline V gene has CDR1 SGHTA and CDR2 FQGNSA. This CDR3 comprises 16 residues. CDR3 sequence: CASSLSLLSSGNTIYF. The CDR3, as DNA: TGTGCCAGCAGCTTATCCCTGCTGAGCTCTGGAAACACCATATATTTT. The full variable domain, its missing parts supplied by reference TRBV7-2 and TRBJ1-3, is GAGVSQSPSNKVTEKGKDVELRCDPISGHTALYWYRQSLGQGLEFLIYFQGNSAPDKSGLPSDRFSAERTGGSVSTLTIQRTQQEDSAVYLCASSLSLLSSGNTIYFGEGSWLTVV.

The genes are TRBV27 and TRBJ2-2, with D hard to call. The CDR3 covers 13 residues. CDR1 and CDR2 from the germline V gene are MNHEY and SMNVEV (reference sequence). V lost 2 bases, J lost 5 bases, and 6 bases lay in between. The CDR3 DNA is TGTGCCAGCAGTTTAACTGCAACCGGGGAGCTGTTTTTT. As protein: CASSLTATGELFF.

The V and J genes are TRBV4-1 and TRBJ2-3; D is possibly TRBD1 (6 bases). V lost 0 bases and J 5 bases, leaving 18 bases between the germline ends. In germline, CDR1 is MGHRA, CDR2 YSYEKL. The CDR3 is made up of 17 amino acids. CDR3 residues: CASSQDTRGRFGDTQYF. The CDR3 coding sequence is TGCGCCAGCAGCCAAGATACCAGGGGAAGGTTCGGAGATACGCAGTATTTT.

This clone occurred a few times. The chain links TRBV18 to TRBJ2-3; D is undetermined. CDR3 length: 13 residues. Germline lookup yields CDR1 KGHSH and CDR2 LQKENI. Trimming took 3 bases from V and 3 from J, leaving 7 bases between them. CDR3: CASSPLATDTQYF. For the CDR3, the DNA is TGTGCCAGCTCACCCCTGGCAACAGATACGCAGTATTTT.

The chain links TRBV9 to TRBJ2-2, with D possibly being TRBD1 (5 bases). Trimming took 0 bases from V and 5 from J, leaving 14 bases between them. The CDR3 extends over 16 amino acids. Germline assignment: CDR1 SGDLS and CDR2 YYNGEE. CDR3 sequence: CASSVEWGLNTGELFF. The CDR3 DNA reads TGTGCCAGCAGCGTAGAGTGGGGCCTGAATACCGGGGAGCTGTTTTTT.

In its sample, this clone was seen once. The V gene is TRBV5-4, the J gene TRBJ1-2; possibly TRBD1 for D (6 bases). The CDR3 is made up of 13 amino acids. V gave up 2 bases and J gave up 4 bases, with 9 bases separating them. Germline V gene data show CDR1 as SGHNT and CDR2 as YYREEE (reference sequence). The CDR3 sequence: CASSFGQIYGYTF. The DNA of the CDR3 is TGTGCCAGCAGCTTTGGACAGATCTATGGCTACACCTTC.

The CDR3 spells CASSLDTYRQYEQYF. The DNA of the CDR3 is TGTGCCAGCAGCTTAGATACGTACAGGCAGTACGAGCAGTACTTC. The V gene is TRBV11-2, the J gene TRBJ2-7; D might be TRBD1 (5 bases). This CDR3 contains 15 residues. The V gene's germline CDR1 is SGHAT and CDR2 FQNNGV. The V and J ends lost 0 bases and 4 bases respectively, with 13 bases between them. Full variable domain (rest looked up from reference TRBV11-2 and TRBJ2-7): EAGVAQSPRYKIIEKRQSVAFWCNPISGHATLYWYQQILGQGPKLLIQFQNNGVVDDSQLPKDRFSAERLKGVDSTLKIQPAKLEDSAVYLCASSLDTYRQYEQYFGPGTRLTVT.

This chain uses TRBV2 with TRBJ1-1; D is possibly TRBD1 (6 bases). The length of the CDR3 is 16 residues. V was cut by 3 bases and J by 2 bases, with 16 bases left in between. Germline CDR1 reads SNHLY; CDR2 reads FYNNEI. This CDR3 is CASSDIVTGANTEAFF. In DNA form, the CDR3 reads TGTGCCAGCAGTGACATTGTGACAGGCGCAAACACTGAAGCTTTCTTT.

This chain joins TRBV9 and TRBJ2-1; a possible D gene is TRBD1 (5 bases). Germline V gene lookup returns CDR1 SGDLS and CDR2 YYNGEE. CDR3 length equals 14 residues. Trimming removed 0 bases from V and 10 bases from J, with 14 bases in between. The CDR3 DNA follows: TGTGCCAGCAGCGTAGCTCACAGCTCAGGGGAGCAGTTCTTC. Encoded protein: CASSVAHSSGEQFF.

V usage is TRBV6-6 and J usage is TRBJ2-7, with TRBD2 matching 9 bases. CDR1 is MNHNY and CDR2 is SVGAGI in the germline V gene (reference sequence). V lost 7 bases and J lost 4; bases outside the gene matches: 8. The CDR3 loop spans 14 amino acids. CDR3 sequence: CASTTGTSLYEQYF. CDR3 bases: TGTGCCAGCACCACCGGGACTAGCCTATACGAGCAGTACTTC.

The chain carries TRBV11-2 and TRBJ1-2; 11 nucleotides match TRBD1. Germline loops: CDR1 SGHAT, CDR2 FQNNGV. After removal of 6 bases from V and 7 bases from J, the junction contained 10 bases not matched to a gene. There are 15 residues in the CDR3. Here the CDR3 reads CASSLGQGVFFGYTF. DNA for the CDR3: TGTGCCAGCAGTTTGGGACAGGGGGTATTCTTTGGCTACACCTTC.

This clone occurred once. The chain joins TRBV6-1 to TRBJ1-2, with D possibly TRBD1 on 6 matching bases. CDR3 size: 15 residues. Germline values: CDR1 MNHNS, CDR2 SASEGT. Trimming removed 4 bases at V and 0 bases at J, with 12 bases between. CDR3 in amino acids: CASSAHRDTNYGYTF. DNA of the CDR3: TGTGCCAGCAGTGCTCACAGGGACACTAACTATGGCTACACCTTC.

This clone was observed a single time. J is TRBJ2-3 and V is TRBV4-2; D is unclear. CDR1 is LGHNA and CDR2 is YNFKEQ in the germline V gene. The CDR3 is made up of 13 amino acids. The V end lost 0 bases, the J end lost 3 bases, and 4 bases lay between the germline ends. For the CDR3, the DNA is TGTGCCAGCAGCCAAGATCATACAGATACGCAGTATTTT. As protein: CASSQDHTDTQYF.

This rearrangement joins TRBV4-3 to TRBJ1-2; D is ambiguous. V gave up 0 bases and J gave up 8 bases, with 10 bases separating them. This CDR3 is 13 amino acids long. Germline V gene lookup returns CDR1 LGHNA and CDR2 YSLEER. The CDR3 spells CASSQDPGRGYTF. Written as DNA, the CDR3 is TGCGCCAGCAGCCAAGATCCGGGTAGAGGCTACACCTTC.

V gene TRBV6-1 combines with J gene TRBJ2-1; D unresolved. CDR1 is MNHNS, CDR2 SASEGT, per germline. Between the trimmed V and J ends, which lost 5 bases and 7 bases, there was a span of 9 bases. The CDR3 spans 12 residues. This chain's CDR3 is CASSPSGNEQFF. The CDR3 nucleotides are TGTGCCAGCAGTCCTAGTGGGAATGAGCAGTTCTTC.

This clone came up once. CDR3 loop: CASSPIRTRYNEQFF. The DNA for the CDR3 is TGTGCCAGCAGTCCGATTAGAACCCGCTACAATGAGCAGTTCTTC. J is TRBJ2-1 and V is TRBV27; D is uncertain. The CDR3 sequence is 15 residues long. Germline V gene sequence: CDR1 MNHEY, CDR2 SMNVEV (reference sequence). V lost 5 bases and J 3 bases, leaving 14 bases between the germline ends.

This clone was recorded only once. This chain links TRBV4-1 with TRBJ1-6, with unresolved D. Trimming cost V 0 bases and J 0 bases, with 9 bases left between them. The germline gives CDR1 MGHRA, CDR2 YSYEKL. The CDR3 spans 17 residues. The CDR3 sequence: CASSQDRRDSYNSPLHF. The CDR3 bases are TGCGCCAGCAGCCAAGATCGTCGAGACTCCTATAATTCACCCCTCCACTTT.

The V and J genes are TRBV29-1 and TRBJ2-3; 12 nucleotides agree with TRBD1. The germline V gene encodes CDR1 SQVTM and CDR2 ANQGSEA. The junction had 6 bases not matched to a gene; V was cut back by 4 bases and J by 1 base. The CDR3 consists of 16 residues. CDR3 protein: CSVAGTGGRRTDTQYF. The CDR3 DNA follows: TGCAGCGTTGCCGGGACAGGGGGCCGCCGCACAGATACGCAGTATTTT.

The chain joins TRBV28 to TRBJ1-2; D is unclear. This CDR3 region has 15 residues. V shed 5 bases and J shed 1 base, with 14 bases lying between them. Germline V gene lookup returns CDR1 MDHEN and CDR2 SYDVKM. CDR3 amino acids: CASSPSGLSNYGYTF. CDR3 in DNA: TGTGCCAGCAGTCCTTCTGGACTGAGTAACTATGGCTACACCTTC.

The V and J genes are TRBV19 and TRBJ2-3, with TRBD2 identical over 7 bases. V gave up 0 bases and J gave up 5 bases; unmatched junction bases: 2. Germline assignment: CDR1 LNHDA and CDR2 SQIVND (reference sequence). The CDR3 runs to 14 residues. The DNA of the CDR3 is TGTGCCAGTAGTATAGATAAGCGGGGAGATACGCAGTATTTT. Translation: CASSIDKRGDTQYF.

The genes are TRBV11-2 and TRBJ2-7; D may be TRBD2 (7 bases). Germline V lookup: CDR1 SGHAT, CDR2 FQNNGV. CDR3 length: 16 amino acids. Trimming took off 2 bases at V and 2 bases at J, with 16 bases between the two ends. This CDR3 is CASSLMGGAATYEQYF. CDR3 nucleotides: TGTGCCAGCAGCTTAATGGGGGGGGCAGCTACCTACGAGCAGTACTTC.

This clone was detected once. The rearrangement uses TRBV29-1 and TRBJ2-3; possible D gene TRBD2, 5 bases. The V gene's germline CDR1 is SQVTM and CDR2 ANQGSEA. This CDR3 spans 15 amino acids. Trimming stripped 4 bases from V and 0 bases from J, with 14 bases between. The CDR3: CSVGRTVPSTDTQYF. The CDR3 nucleotides read TGCAGCGTTGGGAGGACGGTACCTAGCACAGATACGCAGTATTTT.

The chain joins TRBV5-6 to TRBJ2-3; 9 positions agree with TRBD1. Looked up from germline, CDR1 is SGHDT and CDR2 is YYEEEE. This CDR3 is 15 amino acids long. The V and J ends lost 4 bases and 7 bases, in that order; junction bases with no gene match: 10. CDR3 protein: CASSDTGTGQYTQYF. Written as DNA, the CDR3 is TGTGCCAGCAGCGACACCGGGACAGGGCAATATACGCAGTATTTT.

The chain links TRBV5-4 to TRBJ2-7, with 11 nucleotides matching TRBD1. The CDR3 length is 15 residues. CDR1 is SGHNT, CDR2 YYREEE, per germline (reference sequence). With V trimmed by 4 bases and J by 2 bases, 5 bases remained unmatched. CDR3 loop: CASSLGTGGTYEQYF. The DNA for the CDR3 is TGTGCCAGCAGCCTAGGGACAGGGGGGACCTACGAGCAGTACTTC.

V gene TRBV28 combines with J gene TRBJ2-3; 9 nucleotides match TRBD2. J was trimmed by 0 bases and V by 3 bases; bases with no gene match: 4. Germline V CDR1 and CDR2: MDHEN, SYDVKM. The CDR3 extends over 16 amino acids. CDR3 sequence (DNA): TGTGCCAGCAGTTTGCCAGCGGGGGGAAGCACAGATACGCAGTATTTT. Its translation: CASSLPAGGSTDTQYF.

J is TRBJ2-3 and V is TRBV28; 14 nucleotides line up with TRBD2. This CDR3 comprises 17 residues. Per the germline V gene, CDR1 is MDHEN and CDR2 is SYDVKM. The junction had 8 bases not matched to a gene; V was cut back by 2 bases and J by 7 bases. The CDR3 sequence is CASSLVLGLAGGNTQYF. CDR3 coding DNA: TGTGCCAGCAGTTTAGTTCTTGGACTAGCGGGAGGAAATACGCAGTATTTT.